This T cell receptor (beta chain) is from a study of cytomegalovirus exposure and HLA in healthy donors. Both 60 Vbeta primers and 13 Jbeta primers went into the PCR. Method: immunoSEQ multiplex PCR; TCRdb's copy keeps in-frame clones and lacks some. The sample lists more than 140,000 clones; roughly 79% were seen once. To note about this clone: Its specificity is unknown.

Study-wide results and caveats: Most subjects had HLA-A and HLA-B alleles reportedly predicted accurately by TCR beta sequences.

In germline, CDR1 is SGHTA, CDR2 FQGTGA. J lost 5 bases, V lost 5 bases, and 3 bases had no gene match. The CDR3 loop spans 13 amino acids. This sequence was found in a woman aged 40 to 50 in good health and CMV-seronegative. The V gene is TRBV7-3, the J gene TRBJ2-5; TRBD1 matches at 9 bases. Sequenced input: PBMCs. In nucleotides, the CDR3 is TGTGCCAGCAGCCCGACAGGGGGGGAGACCCAGTACTTC. It translates to CASSPTGGETQYF.